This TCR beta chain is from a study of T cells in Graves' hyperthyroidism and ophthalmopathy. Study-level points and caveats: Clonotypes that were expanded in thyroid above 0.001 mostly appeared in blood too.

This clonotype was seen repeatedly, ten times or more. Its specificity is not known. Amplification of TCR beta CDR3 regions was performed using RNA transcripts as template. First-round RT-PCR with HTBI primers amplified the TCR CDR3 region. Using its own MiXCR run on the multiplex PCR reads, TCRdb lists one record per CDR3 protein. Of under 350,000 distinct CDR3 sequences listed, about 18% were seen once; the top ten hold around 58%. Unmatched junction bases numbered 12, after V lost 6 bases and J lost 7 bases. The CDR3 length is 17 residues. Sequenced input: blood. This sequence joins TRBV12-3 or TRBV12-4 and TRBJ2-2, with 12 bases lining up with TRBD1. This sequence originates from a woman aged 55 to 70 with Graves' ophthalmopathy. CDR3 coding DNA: TGTGCCAGCAGACGGGACAGGGGGCGCGTATACAACGGGGAGCTGTTTTTT. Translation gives CASRRDRGRVYNGELFF.